The rows below give T cell receptor beta chains drawn from one sample of a study of blood T cell repertoires in COVID-19. Profiled with immunoSEQ multiplex PCR; TCRdb holds only in-frame clones, not every one. The table shows 250,000 or so clones, with 85% to 90% occurring only once. Sequences were obtained from PBMCs or T cells enriched from blood (not recorded which). Receptor source: a woman aged 25-40 years with acute COVID-19. Each CDR3 is given without its conserved first and last residue.

>TRBJ2-1|TRBV7-9
ASSPSGKYNEQF
>TRBJ1-2|TRBV10-3
AISESTGNYGYT
>TRBJ1-1|TRBV11-2
ASSLGGLPRGKAF
>TRBJ1-4|TRBV11-2
ASSVGRARADEKLF
>TRBJ2-6|TRBV29-1
SVLQVIHSGANVLT
>TRBJ2-2|TRBV28
ASIRQGSNTGELF
>TRBJ1-5|TRBV18
ASSPPGQNSNQPQH
>TRBJ2-7|TRBV5-6
ASSQSGGAGHEQY
>TRBJ1-1|TRBV10-3
AISESGGNTEAF
>TRBJ2-7|TRBV10-2
ASSVLAGGTHEQY
>TRBJ1-1|TRBV9
ASSRGGGLVTEAF
>TRBJ1-6|TRBV5-1
ASSLMTVLGSPLH
>TRBJ2-7|TRBV5-1
ASSLMDNPYEQY
>TRBJ1-2|TRBV24-1
ATSDSQGYGYT
>TRBJ2-6|TRBV5-8
ASSSSGVLSGANVLT
>TRBJ2-1|TRBV5-1
ASSTLQGWNEQF
>TRBJ2-1|TRBV18
ASSPQGSPHNEQF
>TRBJ2-7|TRBV11-2
ASSLDGTDRGYEQY
>TRBJ1-5|TRBV6-1
AGGQGRQPQH
>TRBJ2-1|TRBV7-9
ASSRRGGRALDYNEQF
>TRBJ1-4|TRBV18
ASSPGTTNEKLF
>TRBJ2-7|TRBV18
ASSSGRETHEQY
>TRBJ2-3|TRBV27
ASSLSPAGGTDTQY
>TRBJ1-1|TRBV2
ASRGGHTEAF
>TRBJ2-1|TRBV7-2
ASSLMQGARNEQF
>TRBJ1-4|TRBV19
ASSLQGARGEKLF
>TRBJ2-5|TRBV11-2
ASSGQAQETQY
>TRBJ2-1|TRBV29-1
SVDGTSDYNEQF
>TRBJ2-2|TRBV24-1
ATQDTGELF
>TRBJ1-1|TRBV27
ASSFLRGDTEAF
>TRBJ1-1|TRBV5-1
ASSLPRMNTEAF
>TRBJ1-5|TRBV2
ASSDSLGGSNQPQH